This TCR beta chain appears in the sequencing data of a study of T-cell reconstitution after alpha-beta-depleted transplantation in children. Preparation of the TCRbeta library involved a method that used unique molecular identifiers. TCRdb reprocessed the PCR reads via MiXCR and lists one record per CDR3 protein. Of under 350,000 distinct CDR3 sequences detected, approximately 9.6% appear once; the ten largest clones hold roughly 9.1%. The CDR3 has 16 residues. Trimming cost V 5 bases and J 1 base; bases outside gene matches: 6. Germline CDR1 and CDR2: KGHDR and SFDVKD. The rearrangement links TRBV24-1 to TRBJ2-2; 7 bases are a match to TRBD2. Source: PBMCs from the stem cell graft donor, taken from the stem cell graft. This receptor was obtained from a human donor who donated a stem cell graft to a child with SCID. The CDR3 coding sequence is TGTGCCACCAGTGCCACTAGCGCGGGGAACACCGGGGAGCTGTTTTTT. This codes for CATSATSAGNTGELFF.